This TCR beta chain was profiled in a study of long-term antiretroviral therapy in people with HIV. Researchers report immunoSEQ v3.0 was run at survey level. Clones were sequenced by immunoSEQ multiplex PCR, and TCRdb holds only the in-frame ones, with some missing. The profile shows 25,000 to 30,000 clones, around 90% of them singletons. V dropped 1 base and J dropped 3 bases, with 4 bases sitting between them. Looked up from germline, CDR1 is SGHTA and CDR2 is FQGNSA. This CDR3 region has 13 residues. The V gene is TRBV7-2, the J gene TRBJ1-5; D call uncertain. This TCR derives from a woman aged 40-49 years with HIV. The material was unsorted PBMCs, obtained 5.2 years after starting antiretroviral therapy. CDR3 coding DNA: TGTGCCAGCAGCTTAGTTCTCAATCAGCCCCAGCATTTT. Protein: CASSLVLNQPQHF.